The rows below give T cell receptor beta chains drawn from one sample of a study of cytomegalovirus exposure and HLA in healthy donors. Libraries were prepared by immunoSEQ multiplex PCR; TCRdb keeps only in-frame clonotypes and omits some of them. The data show about 130,000 clones, 94% seen once. Sequenced sample: PBMCs. These receptors all stem from a man aged 18 to 35 in good health and CMV-seropositive. Both conserved end residues are part of each CDR3. Fields, in order: clone size, J gene, D gene, CDR3 length, V gene, CDR3 protein, CDR3 DNA. A D gene is named only where the DNA matches it firmly. The listing skips clone size in some rows; elsewhere it reads once, few, many or a size class.

size: -
J: TRBJ2-3
D: TRBD2
length: 15
V: TRBV27
CDR3: CASSLLADHTDTQYF
DNA: TGTGCCAGCAGCCTCCTAGCGGATCACACAGATACGCAGTATTTT

size: -
J: TRBJ2-4
D: -
length: 14
V: TRBV28
CDR3: CASSLGTPKNIQYF
DNA: TGTGCCAGCAGTTTGGGGACTCCCAAAAACATTCAGTACTTC

size: -
J: TRBJ2-7
D: TRBD1
length: 14
V: TRBV5-1
CDR3: CASSFRDRGHEQYF
DNA: TGCGCCAGCAGCTTCCGGGACAGGGGCCACGAGCAGTACTTC

size: -
J: TRBJ1-3
D: TRBD1
length: 17
V: TRBV5-1
CDR3: CASSLAGTGGPGNTIYF
DNA: TGCGCCAGCAGCTTGGCCGGGACAGGGGGCCCCGGAAACACCATATATTTT

size: -
J: TRBJ1-1
D: TRBD1
length: 15
V: TRBV11-3
CDR3: CASSRAGGEDTEAFF
DNA: TGTGCCAGCAGCCGGGCAGGGGGCGAAGACACTGAAGCTTTCTTT

size: -
J: TRBJ2-7
D: TRBD1
length: 14
V: TRBV10-3
CDR3: CAISAGQGLREQYF
DNA: TGTGCCATCAGTGCAGGACAGGGGCTCAGGGAGCAGTACTTC

size: once
J: TRBJ2-6
D: TRBD1
length: 17
V: TRBV7-9
CDR3: CASSEGQGATGANVLTF
DNA: TGTGCCAGCAGCGAAGGACAGGGGGCAACTGGGGCCAACGTCCTGACTTTC

size: -
J: TRBJ2-2
D: TRBD2
length: 15
V: TRBV7-3
CDR3: CASSSGLAYTGELFF
DNA: TGTGCCAGCAGCTCGGGACTAGCGTACACCGGGGAGCTGTTTTTT

size: -
J: TRBJ2-1
D: TRBD1
length: 15
V: TRBV27
CDR3: CASSAGTGYVGEQFF
DNA: TGTGCCAGCAGTGCCGGGACAGGGTATGTGGGTGAGCAGTTCTTC

size: once
J: TRBJ2-7
D: TRBD1
length: 13
V: TRBV28
CDR3: CASTRGQGDEQYF
DNA: TGTGCCAGCACTAGGGGACAGGGCGACGAGCAGTACTTC

size: -
J: TRBJ2-7
D: TRBD1
length: 15
V: TRBV4-1
CDR3: CASSPPGQPVYEQYF
DNA: TGCGCCAGCAGCCCTCCGGGACAGCCGGTCTACGAGCAGTACTTC

size: -
J: TRBJ1-3
D: -
length: 13
V: TRBV6-5
CDR3: CASRINSGNTIYF
DNA: TGTGCCAGCAGAATTAACTCTGGAAACACCATATATTTT

size: -
J: TRBJ2-5
D: TRBD2
length: 12
V: TRBV29-1
CDR3: CSAGRGQETQYF
DNA: TGCAGCGCCGGGCGGGGGCAAGAGACCCAGTACTTC

size: -
J: TRBJ1-2
D: -
length: 13
V: TRBV9
CDR3: CASSVTGRGGYTF
DNA: TGTGCCAGCAGCGTTACAGGGAGAGGAGGCTACACCTTC

size: once
J: TRBJ2-5
D: -
length: 11
V: TRBV6-1
CDR3: CATTGQQTQYF
DNA: TGTGCCACGACAGGCCAACAGACCCAGTACTTC

size: -
J: TRBJ2-1
D: -
length: 18
V: TRBV11-2
CDR3: CASSLRGQLILTYNEQFF
DNA: TGTGCCAGCAGCCTCAGAGGCCAGCTGATCCTGACCTACAATGAGCAGTTCTTC

size: -
J: TRBJ2-3
D: -
length: 13
V: TRBV11-2
CDR3: CASSSTQGQGQYF
DNA: TGTGCCAGCAGCTCTACGCAGGGGCAGGGGCAGTATTTT

size: once
J: TRBJ2-1
D: -
length: 11
V: TRBV7-8
CDR3: CASSEGNEQFF
DNA: TGTGCCAGCAGCGAGGGCAATGAGCAGTTCTTC

size: -
J: TRBJ2-2
D: -
length: 13
V: TRBV5-5
CDR3: CASSLGATGELFF
DNA: TGTGCCAGCAGCTTGGGAGCCACCGGGGAGCTGTTTTTT

size: -
J: TRBJ1-2
D: -
length: 15
V: TRBV7-3
CDR3: CASSLEAESNYGYTF
DNA: TGTGCCAGCAGCTTAGAGGCAGAGTCTAACTATGGCTACACCTTC

size: -
J: TRBJ2-7
D: TRBD2
length: 15
V: TRBV10-3
CDR3: CAISDPGTSVDEQYF
DNA: TGTGCCATCAGTGACCCGGGGACTAGCGTGGACGAGCAGTACTTC

size: -
J: TRBJ2-6
D: TRBD1
length: 18
V: TRBV14
CDR3: CASSQDNRGRVGANVLTF
DNA: TGTGCCAGCAGCCAAGATAACAGGGGGCGGGTTGGGGCCAACGTCCTGACTTTC

size: -
J: TRBJ1-5
D: -
length: 14
V: TRBV15
CDR3: CATQVKGGNQPQHF
DNA: TGTGCCACCCAGGTCAAGGGGGGGAATCAGCCCCAGCATTTT

size: -
J: TRBJ2-1
D: -
length: 14
V: TRBV11-2
CDR3: CASSPGGSYNEQFF
DNA: TGTGCCAGCAGCCCCGGGGGAAGCTACAATGAGCAGTTCTTC

size: -
J: TRBJ1-2
D: TRBD1
length: 16
V: TRBV7-9
CDR3: CASSIGQGQGAGGYTF
DNA: TGTGCCAGCAGCATCGGCCAGGGACAGGGGGCTGGAGGCTACACCTTC

size: -
J: TRBJ1-5
D: TRBD1
length: 13
V: TRBV14
CDR3: CASSQGDRRPQHF
DNA: TGTGCCAGCAGCCAGGGGGACAGACGGCCCCAGCATTTT

size: -
J: TRBJ2-7
D: TRBD1
length: 13
V: TRBV5-6
CDR3: CASSPGTGLEQYF
DNA: TGTGCCAGCAGCCCAGGGACAGGGCTCGAGCAGTACTTC